Listed here is a single T cell receptor (beta chain). The treatment was: randomized to nivolumab then ipilimumab (arm A) or the reverse (arm B). None of the patients previously received DNA-damaging chemotherapy. Sorted cells were live CD3+CD8+, lacking CD19 and CD56, from PBMCs. Libraries were prepared by immunoSEQ multiplex PCR; TCRdb keeps only in-frame clonotypes and omits some of them. Of fewer than 35,000 clones listed, about 86% are singletons. This sample was taken from a study of sequential checkpoint blockade in melanoma. Across the whole study: Randomization was 1:1 between first-line nivolumab→ipilimumab and ipilimumab→nivolumab. After both sequences, patients received maintenance nivolumab.

This sample comprised CD8+ T cells sorted from blood (inferred from file names), obtained from a patient given nivolumab and ipilimumab in sequence. The receptor was isolated from a human donor with melanoma.

Here the CDR3 reads CASSPWILDRGTEQYF. The CDR3 bases are TGTGCCAGCAGTCCCTGGATTTTAGACAGGGGTACCGAGCAGTACTTC. This chain connects TRBV28 to TRBJ2-7; 8 bases are shared with TRBD1. J lost 6 bases, V lost 5 bases, and 15 bases had no gene match. This CDR3 region has 16 residues. Germline assignment: CDR1 MDHEN and CDR2 SYDVKM.